The entry below describes one T cell receptor (beta chain). Its antigen is not identified. The record originates from a study of cytomegalovirus exposure and HLA in healthy donors. Study observations and caveats: Fewer N-insertions than the roughly 670-donor mean were reportedly shown by an Asian-associated ancestry cluster in a later analysis. Cytomegalovirus association was assigned to about 150 TCR beta chains.

Amplification used 60 Vbeta primers and 13 Jbeta primers. Data came from immunoSEQ multiplex PCR; TCRdb stores just in-frame clones and leaves some out. The table lists 150,000 or so clones, just over 70% of them singletons. CDR1 is SEHNR and CDR2 is FQNEAQ in the germline V gene (reference sequence). The V and J ends lost 6 bases and 5 bases respectively, with 16 bases between them. CDR3 length equals 14 residues. The chain uses TRBV7-9 and TRBJ1-2, with D tentatively TRBD1 (6 bases). This TCR derives from a human donor in good health. What was sequenced was PBMCs. The CDR3 is CASRGSAGDYGYTF. CDR3 nucleotides: TGTGCCAGCAGGGGATCGGCAGGGGATTATGGCTACACCTTC.